These 14 T cell receptor beta chains came from one sample sequenced in a study of T cell responses to AZD1222 COVID-19 vaccine. The method was immunoSEQ multiplex PCR; TCRdb's version includes in-frame clones alone and lacks a portion of them. The data contain around 180,000 clones, almost 95% of them singletons. Sample: peripheral blood, taken on day 0 of AZD1222 vaccination. Receptors originate from an adult in good health.

The chain is built from TRBV20-1 and TRBJ2-2; D gene ambiguous. V dropped 3 bases and J dropped 3 bases, with 11 bases sitting between them. The CDR3 has 14 amino acids. CDR1 and CDR2 (germline): DFQATT, SNEGSKA (reference sequence). The CDR3 region is CSASVTLYTGELFF. CDR3 DNA sequence: TGCAGTGCTAGTGTGACACTCTACACCGGGGAGCTGTTTTTT.

The genes are TRBV5-6 and TRBJ2-7; 9 nucleotides match TRBD2. This CDR3 has 13 amino acids. Germline V gene lookup returns CDR1 SGHDT and CDR2 YYEEEE. V shed 2 bases and J 3 bases; nucleotides not matched to a gene: 0. This CDR3 is CASSFSGSYEQYF. In DNA, the CDR3 is TGTGCCAGCAGCTTTAGCGGGAGCTACGAGCAGTACTTC.

The table lists this clone with a count of one. The rearrangement uses TRBV4-2 and TRBJ2-1; 12 bases fit TRBD2. From germline, CDR1 is LGHNA and CDR2 YNFKEQ. V shed 0 bases, J shed 12 bases, and the junction held 21 bases outside the gene matches. The CDR3 runs 20 residues. CDR3 amino acids: CASSQDKGLAGGPQHQRQFF. The CDR3 bases are TGTGCCAGCAGCCAAGATAAGGGGCTAGCGGGAGGGCCACAACATCAAAGGCAGTTCTTC.

The chain links TRBV5-4 to TRBJ1-2; D perhaps matches TRBD1 (5 bases). The CDR3 runs 13 residues. Germline CDR1 SGHNT, CDR2 YYREEE (reference sequence). Deletions cut 2 bases from V and 6 bases from J, with 11 bases between. The CDR3 loop reads CASSLTGRHGYTF. CDR3 coding DNA: TGTGCCAGCAGCTTAACAGGTCGGCATGGCTACACCTTC.

This clone was seen more than once but under ten times. The chain recombines TRBV28 with TRBJ1-4, with D maybe TRBD1 (5 bases). The CDR3 consists of 15 residues. Germline CDR1 MDHEN, CDR2 SYDVKM. V was clipped by 2 bases and J by 5 bases, with 12 bases between them. As DNA, the CDR3 is TGTGCCAGCAGTTTACGCCGGCAGGGAAATGAAAAACTGTTTTTT. This translates into CASSLRRQGNEKLFF.

The chain employs TRBV12-3 or TRBV12-4 and TRBJ2-3; TRBD2 is a possible D gene (6 bases). Trimming took off 3 bases at V and 6 bases at J, with 10 bases between the two ends. This CDR3 contains 13 residues. The CDR3: CASSFPGRDTQYF. The CDR3 coding sequence is TGTGCCAGCAGTTTCCCTGGGAGGGATACGCAGTATTTT.

The chain has TRBV24-1 and TRBJ1-2; 7 nucleotides match TRBD1. V was clipped by 7 bases and J by 4 bases; unmatched bases: 5. The germline gives CDR1 KGHDR, CDR2 SFDVKD. This CDR3 has 13 residues. CDR3 protein: CATRGRTGYGYTF. The CDR3 bases are TGTGCCACCAGAGGACGGACAGGCTATGGCTACACCTTC.

The CDR3 DNA reads TGTGCCAGCAGCTTGGGGACCGACAGGGCCCTGGGATTTGGGCAGTACTTC. It specifies CASSLGTDRALGFGQYF. The rearrangement links TRBV5-4 to TRBJ2-7; TRBD1 matches 7 bases. V gave up 0 bases and J gave up 9 bases; unmatched junction bases: 18. Germline V lookup: CDR1 SGHNT, CDR2 YYREEE (reference sequence). The CDR3 runs to 17 residues.

The chain couples TRBV10-3 to TRBJ2-2, with 16 bases identical to TRBD2. J was trimmed by 4 bases and V by 7 bases; bases with no gene match: 12. This CDR3 is built from 19 residues. The germline V gene has CDR1 ENHRY and CDR2 SYGVKD. CDR3 protein: CAINNFGTSGRAGTGELFF. The CDR3, as DNA: TGTGCCATCAACAACTTTGGGACTAGCGGGAGGGCCGGCACCGGGGAGCTGTTTTTT.

The chain links TRBV6-5 to TRBJ2-7; TRBD2 is a possible D gene (5 bases). The CDR3 is 13 residues long. Germline V gives CDR1 MNHEY, CDR2 SVGAGI. Trimming cost V 11 bases and J 4 bases, with 18 bases left between them. This chain's CDR3 is CASYQAETYEQYF. Written as DNA, the CDR3 is TGTGCCTCCTATCAAGCGGAAACTTACGAGCAGTACTTC.

The chain combines TRBV19 with TRBJ2-1; no reliable D call. Germline V gene sequence: CDR1 LNHDA, CDR2 SQIVND (reference sequence). V was clipped by 5 bases and J by 2 bases, with 7 bases between them. The CDR3 is made up of 13 amino acids. DNA of the CDR3: TGTGCCAGTAGTTTAGGGACCTACAATGAGCAGTTCTTC. The encoded protein is CASSLGTYNEQFF.

V gene TRBV7-2 combines with J gene TRBJ1-1, with 7 bases aligning to TRBD1. J gave up 6 bases and V 6 bases, and 13 bases lay outside the gene matches. The CDR3 loop spans 15 amino acids. CDR1 and CDR2 from the germline V gene are SGHTA and FQGNSA. CDR3 residues: CASRKSRQGQPEAFF. The CDR3 nucleotides read TGTGCCAGCAGAAAGAGCAGACAGGGCCAACCTGAAGCTTTCTTT. Combining the CDR3 with reference TRBV7-2 and TRBJ1-1 gives the whole variable domain GAGVSQSPSNKVTEKGKDVELRCDPISGHTALYWYRQSLGQGLEFLIYFQGNSAPDKSGLPSDRFSAERTGGSVSTLTIQRTQQEDSAVYLCASRKSRQGQPEAFFGQGTRLTVV.

Points on this clone: At one end the junction does not follow the germline gene, possibly because of a read error. The CDR3 loop reads CASSQGESAGYDNEQFF. The CDR3 nucleotides are TGCGCCAGCAGTCAAGGCGAGTCCGCGGGATATGACAATGAGCAGTTCTTC. The chain uses TRBV4-3 and TRBJ2-1; TRBD2 is a possible D gene (6 bases). Germline assignment: CDR1 LGHNA and CDR2 YSLEER. The CDR3 is 17 amino acids.

V and J are TRBV7-2 and TRBJ1-4; D gene unclear. The V end lost 0 bases, the J end lost 11 bases, and 16 bases lay between the germline ends. The CDR3 has 15 residues. CDR1 is SGHTA and CDR2 is FQGNSA in the germline V gene. CDR3 region: CASSLAPGEIVKLFF. CDR3 nucleotide sequence: TGTGCCAGCAGCTTAGCGCCCGGGGAGATCGTTAAACTGTTTTTT.